What follows are 26 T cell receptor beta chains derived from one specimen sequenced in a study of graft-versus-host responses after intestinal transplantation (dated by TCRdb to 2020 to 2022). The method was the immunoSEQ multiplex PCR assay. TCRdb took this table from immuneACCESS and kept in-frame rearrangements with V and J called. Such tables lack part of the clones; where checked against another copy, unresolved V genes explain under half of the gap, and the rest is unexplained. For this sample the table gives 9,100 or so clones, of which approximately 89% were detected only once. Together, the top ten hold less than 3% of the sample. The sequencing here drew on PBMCs, taken about 47 days after intestinal transplant. Every receptor here comes from a human patient who received an intestinal transplant, so some T cells may come from the graft donor.

This clone was detected only a few times. This rearrangement joins TRBV4-1 to TRBJ1-4; TRBD1 might be the D (5 bases). V lost 3 bases and J lost 7, with 21 bases in between. CDR1 MGHRA and CDR2 YSYEKL come from the germline V gene. The CDR3 sequence is 17 residues long. The CDR3 loop reads CASSQGYRPRVGEKLFF. The CDR3 DNA reads as TGCGCCAGCAGCCAGGGGTACCGTCCCAGGGTGGGTGAAAAACTGTTTTTT.

The rearrangement uses TRBV5-1 and TRBJ1-5; D ambiguous. The germline V and J ends were trimmed by 2 bases and 0 bases, with 3 bases remaining between them. Germline CDR1 SGHRS, CDR2 YFSETQ. This CDR3 contains 13 residues. CDR3 sequence (DNA): TGCGCCAGCAGCTTCAATAGCAATCAGCCCCAGCATTTT. This translates into CASSFNSNQPQHF.

The chain has TRBV2 and TRBJ2-5; 8 bases fit TRBD1. This CDR3 contains 15 residues. V gave up 2 bases and J gave up 2 bases; unmatched junction bases: 4. In germline, CDR1 is SNHLY, CDR2 FYNNEI. DNA of the CDR3: TGTGCCAGCAGTGAACAATGGACAGGGCAAGAGACCCAGTACTTC. Encoded protein: CASSEQWTGQETQYF.

The rearrangement joins TRBV10-3 to TRBJ2-7; 11 nucleotides agree with TRBD2. After removal of 2 bases from V and 6 bases from J, the junction contained 9 bases not matched to a gene. The CDR3 is made up of 16 amino acids. The V gene's germline CDR1 is ENHRY and CDR2 SYGVKD. CDR3 sequence (DNA): TGTGCCATCAGTGAGGAGATAGCGGGAGGGCCGGGCGAGCAGTACTTC. Protein sequence: CAISEEIAGGPGEQYF.

The CDR3 is CASSLALLATQYF. DNA for the CDR3: TGTGCCAGCAGCTTAGCCCTCCTGGCGACCCAGTACTTC. The chain recombines TRBV7-9 with TRBJ2-5; D not certain. The CDR3 is 13 amino acids. Deletions cut 0 bases from V and 7 bases from J, with 9 bases between. Germline lookup yields CDR1 SEHNR and CDR2 FQNEAQ (reference sequence).

The chain links TRBV9 to TRBJ1-5; D not resolved. CDR1 SGDLS and CDR2 YYNGEE come from the germline V gene. The CDR3 extends over 18 amino acids. The V end lost 3 bases, the J end lost 9 bases, and 28 bases lay between the germline ends. In DNA, the CDR3 is TGTGCCAGCAGCGAGGGCCCGAAGGACGAGGTGAAGGATCCGCCCCAGCATTTT. Amino acid sequence: CASSEGPKDEVKDPPQHF.

The V call is TRBV4-2, the J call TRBJ2-7; D is uncertain. CDR1 and CDR2 (germline): LGHNA, YNFKEQ. V lost 0 bases to trimming and J lost 1 base, with 13 bases between them. CDR3 length: 16 residues. In nucleotides, the CDR3 is TGTGCCAGCAGCCAAGAATGGTTTGGCGGATCCTACGAGCAGTACTTC. It translates to CASSQEWFGGSYEQYF.

The chain is built from TRBV7-3 and TRBJ2-3; perhaps TRBD2 as D (5 bases). With 4 bases removed from V and 5 bases from J, the gap between germline ends came to 10 bases. Germline V gene sequence: CDR1 SGHTA, CDR2 FQGTGA. The CDR3 spans 13 residues. CDR3 residues: CASSSSGKDTQYF. Written as DNA, the CDR3 is TGTGCCAGCAGCTCCTCGGGGAAAGATACGCAGTATTTT.

This sequence joins TRBV7-6 and TRBJ2-5, with D unresolved. There are 15 residues in the CDR3. V dropped 1 base and J dropped 2 bases, with 11 bases sitting between them. The germline gives CDR1 SGHVS, CDR2 FNYEAQ. CDR3 region: CASSLEWSAQETQYF. CDR3 in DNA: TGTGCCAGCAGCTTAGAATGGTCAGCGCAAGAGACCCAGTACTTC.

V gene TRBV7-9 combines with J gene TRBJ2-7, with D possibly matching TRBD2 (6 bases). V shed 6 bases and J shed 5 bases, with 26 bases lying between them. Germline V CDR1 and CDR2: SEHNR, FQNEAQ (reference sequence). The CDR3 is made up of 17 amino acids. CDR3 region: CASRDLYGPGGLNEQYF. CDR3 DNA sequence: TGTGCCAGCAGAGACTTATACGGTCCCGGGGGTTTGAACGAGCAGTACTTC. Drawing the rest from reference TRBV7-9 and TRBJ2-7, the complete variable domain is DTGVSQNPRHKITKRGQNVTFRCDPISEHNRLYWYRQTLGQGPEFLTYFQNEAQLEKSRLLSDRFSAERPKGSFSTLEIQRTEQGDSAMYLCASRDLYGPGGLNEQYFGPGTRLTVT.

In its sample, this clone was seen a few times. The rearrangement links TRBV7-9 to TRBJ2-3, with TRBD2 identical over 7 bases. Trimming cost V 4 bases and J 2 bases; bases outside gene matches: 3. This CDR3 has 14 amino acids. CDR1 and CDR2 (germline): SEHNR, FQNEAQ (reference sequence). The CDR3 is CASSSGLLTDTQYF. The CDR3 coding sequence is TGTGCCAGCAGCTCGGGACTACTCACAGATACGCAGTATTTT.

This clone was seen once. One end of the junction fails to match germline, which may point to a read error. Other DNA sequences in this sample translate to the same CDR3. V and J are TRBV19 and TRBJ1-2; possibly TRBD1 for D (5 bases). The V gene's germline CDR1 is LNHDA and CDR2 SQIVND (reference sequence). This CDR3 is 16 amino acids long. This CDR3 is CASSIQDQAADYGYTF. Written as DNA, the CDR3 is TGCGCCAGTAGTATACAGGACCAGGCTGCGGACTATGGCTACACCTTC.

The chain carries TRBV11-1 and TRBJ2-5; 9 nucleotides align to TRBD1. This CDR3 is 15 amino acids long. With 5 bases clipped from V and 2 bases from J, the junction kept 6 bases outside the gene matches. Germline V gene lookup returns CDR1 SGHAT and CDR2 FQDESV (reference sequence). CDR3 nucleotide sequence: TGTGCCAGCAGCCATAACAGGGGGCTTCAAGAGACCCAGTACTTC. Its protein product is CASSHNRGLQETQYF.

The gene calls are TRBV5-6 and TRBJ2-2, with D unclear. V lost 0 bases to trimming and J lost 4 bases, with 10 bases between them. The CDR3 is 15 amino acids. Germline-derived CDR1 and CDR2 are SGHDT and YYEEEE. CDR3 in DNA: TGTGCCAGCAGCTTGGGTGGGGTCCTCACCGGGGAGCTGTTTTTT. It yields the protein CASSLGGVLTGELFF.

The rearrangement links TRBV18 to TRBJ2-1, with D possibly being TRBD2 (5 bases). The CDR3 covers 13 residues. CDR1 and CDR2 from the germline V gene are KGHSH and LQKENI. V lost 2 bases and J lost 7, with 9 bases in between. The CDR3 sequence: CASSPARVNEQFF. Here the CDR3 DNA reads TGTGCCAGCTCACCAGCGCGGGTGAATGAGCAGTTCTTC.

The chain has TRBV6-1 and TRBJ2-2; D not certain. Germline loops: CDR1 MNHNS, CDR2 SASEGT. The CDR3 has 13 amino acids. The ends were cut back, 0 bases at V and 3 bases at J, with 2 bases in the middle. The CDR3 coding sequence is TGTGCCAGCAGTGAAGCAGACACCGGGGAGCTGTTTTTT. Translated, it gives CASSEADTGELFF.

This clone was seen a single time. This rearrangement joins TRBV6-1 to TRBJ2-5; 9 bases agree with TRBD2. Per the germline V gene, CDR1 is MNHNS and CDR2 is SASEGT. Trimming took 1 base from V and 4 from J; bases not matched to a gene: 4. The CDR3 length is 15 residues. For the CDR3, the DNA is TGTGCCAGCAGTGAAGGTAGCGGGGGCGGAGAGACCCAGTACTTC. Translating it yields CASSEGSGGGETQYF.

This sequence joins TRBV6-1 and TRBJ2-7; possibly TRBD2 for D (6 bases). Trimming removed 2 bases at V and 0 bases at J, with 11 bases between. CDR1 is MNHNS, CDR2 SASEGT, per germline. There are 15 residues in the CDR3. The CDR3 is CASSERGTSSYEQYF. In nucleotides, the CDR3 is TGTGCCAGCAGTGAAAGAGGGACTTCCTCCTACGAGCAGTACTTC.

The chain links TRBV6-5 to TRBJ2-7, with D uncertain. The CDR3 runs to 13 residues. Germline loops: CDR1 MNHEY, CDR2 SVGAGI. Trimming stripped 5 bases from V and 4 bases from J, with 12 bases between. The CDR3 spells CASSPRLEYEQYF. For the CDR3, the DNA is TGTGCCAGCAGTCCCCGATTGGAATACGAGCAGTACTTC.

This sequence joins TRBV14 and TRBJ1-1, with no clear D. Trimming pared 1 base from V and 3 bases from J, leaving 18 bases between. This CDR3 has 17 amino acids. Germline V gives CDR1 SGHDN, CDR2 FVKESK. The CDR3 nucleotides read TGTGCCAGCAGCCAAGGAGTAAGGGTTCGGGGTTACACTGAAGCTTTCTTT. This translates into CASSQGVRVRGYTEAFF.

This sequence joins TRBV19 and TRBJ2-4, with TRBD1 matching 7 bases. The germline V gene encodes CDR1 LNHDA and CDR2 SQIVND (reference sequence). The CDR3 spans 14 residues. J was trimmed by 6 bases and V by 6 bases; bases with no gene match: 8. The CDR3 region is CASSPTRQGNIQYF. In nucleotides, the CDR3 is TGTGCCAGTAGCCCTACAAGACAGGGAAACATTCAGTACTTC. The entire variable domain, with the rest obtained from reference TRBV19 and TRBJ2-4, is as follows: DGGITQSPKYLFRKEGQNVTLSCEQNLNHDAMYWYRQDPGQGLRLIYYSQIVNDFQKGDIAEGYSVSREKKESFPLTVTSAQKNPTAFYLCASSPTRQGNIQYFGAGTRLSVL.

The chain has TRBV10-3 and TRBJ2-1; D unresolved. Germline CDR1 ENHRY, CDR2 SYGVKD. V was shortened by 8 bases and J by 1 base, with 9 bases between the two germline ends. The CDR3 is 13 residues long. This CDR3 reads CAIGSVSYNEQFF. CDR3 coding DNA: TGTGCCATCGGCTCAGTGTCCTACAATGAGCAGTTCTTC.

This rearrangement joins TRBV11-2 to TRBJ2-7; D is unclear. The CDR3 covers 12 residues. V was shortened by 0 bases and J by 2 bases, with 2 bases between the two germline ends. Per the germline V gene, CDR1 is SGHAT and CDR2 is FQNNGV. CDR3 coding DNA: TGTGCCAGCAGCTTAGACCCCTACGAGCAGTACTTC. This translates into CASSLDPYEQYF.

V and J are TRBV7-9 and TRBJ2-1; 7 nucleotides agree with TRBD2. CDR3 size: 17 residues. The germline V gene has CDR1 SEHNR and CDR2 FQNEAQ (reference sequence). V dropped 1 base and J dropped 6; count of bases not matched to a gene: 12. The CDR3 loop is CASSLGWLADHSNEQFF. The CDR3 nucleotides read TGTGCCAGCAGCTTAGGTTGGCTAGCGGATCATTCCAATGAGCAGTTCTTC.

The V and J genes are TRBV13 and TRBJ1-1, with TRBD1 matching 12 bases. The CDR3 contains 18 residues. After removal of 5 bases from V and 3 bases from J, the junction contained 13 bases not matched to a gene. The germline CDR1 and CDR2 sequences are PRHDT and FYEKMQ (reference sequence). The CDR3, as DNA: TGTGCCAGCAGCCCGCAAGGGACAGGGGGCGAGAAGGACACTGAAGCTTTCTTT. It is translated as CASSPQGTGGEKDTEAFF.

This chain links TRBV29-1 with TRBJ2-1, with 12 bases that match TRBD2. This CDR3 is 14 amino acids long. Germline CDR1 SQVTM, CDR2 ANQGSEA. Germline trimming cut 6 bases from V and 0 bases from J; bases unmatched to any gene: 0. CDR3 amino acids: CSVTSGSSYNEQFF. Written as DNA, the CDR3 is TGCAGCGTGACTAGCGGGAGCTCCTACAATGAGCAGTTCTTC.